Below are 13 T cell receptor beta chains sequenced from a single sample in a study of breast tumors, draining lymph nodes, adjacent tissues. Breast cancer patients provided tissue from their axillary draining lymph nodes. Via MiXCR, TCRdb re-called the multiplex PCR reads, giving one row per CDR3 protein. Here the sample spans some 140,000 distinct CDR3 sequences, 20% to 25% being singletons. Specimen: axillary lymph node tissue. The receptors come from a female donor with breast cancer. Some clones in this sample may be carry-over from other donors' samples.

In this sample, this clonotype turned up many times. This chain uses TRBV20-1 with TRBJ1-6, with TRBD1 as a possible D gene (6 bases). Germline V gene sequence: CDR1 DFQATT, CDR2 SNEGSKA (reference sequence). The CDR3 is made up of 17 amino acids. Trimming took off 0 bases at V and 0 bases at J, with 12 bases between the two ends. The CDR3 DNA reads TGCAGTGCTAGAGATATTCAGGGGAGCTCCTATAATTCACCCCTCCACTTT. Protein: CSARDIQGSSYNSPLHF.

The table lists this clonotype with many counts. The V and J genes are TRBV5-1 and TRBJ2-1; TRBD2 is a possible D gene (5 bases). Per the germline V gene, CDR1 is SGHRS and CDR2 is YFSETQ. The V end was cut by 0 bases, the J end by 8 bases, with 12 bases between. This CDR3 spans 14 amino acids. The CDR3 DNA reads TGCGCCAGCAGCTTGGCTTGGGGAGAGGATGAGCAGTTCTTC. Translating gives CASSLAWGEDEQFF.

Only a few counts were recorded for this clonotype. This rearrangement joins TRBV28 to TRBJ2-2, with unresolved D. The germline gives CDR1 MDHEN, CDR2 SYDVKM. With 8 bases removed from V and 6 bases from J, the gap between germline ends came to 22 bases. This CDR3 is built from 16 residues. The CDR3 here is CASYGAALVIPGELFF. The CDR3 coding sequence is TGTGCCAGCTATGGAGCCGCTCTAGTAATACCCGGGGAGCTGTTTTTT. The full variable domain, in which reference TRBV28 and TRBJ2-2 provide the parts outside the CDR3, is DVKVTQSSRYLVKRTGEKVFLECVQDMDHENMFWYRQDPGLGLRLIYFSYDVKMKEKGDIPEGYSVSREKKERFSLILESASTNQTSMYLCASYGAALVIPGELFFGEGSRLTVL.

In its sample, this clonotype was seen many times. This chain links TRBV12-3 or TRBV12-4 with TRBJ2-5; 7 bases are a match to TRBD2. The junction had 6 bases not matched to a gene; V was cut back by 1 base and J by 7 bases. The CDR3 has 14 amino acids. The CDR3 loop reads CASSLVAGEGTQYF. CDR3 sequence (DNA): TGTGCCAGCAGTTTAGTCGCGGGGGAGGGGACCCAGTACTTC.

This clonotype was seen repeatedly, ten times or more. The genes are TRBV5-1 and TRBJ2-3; TRBD2 matches 8 bases. V dropped 4 bases and J dropped 4; count of bases not matched to a gene: 11. The CDR3 sequence is 16 residues long. CDR1 is SGHRS, CDR2 YFSETQ, per germline. CDR3 protein: CASSPFRGRFADTQYF. The DNA of the CDR3 is TGCGCCAGCAGCCCATTTCGCGGGAGGTTCGCAGATACGCAGTATTTT.

To note about this clonotype: This may stem from a read error, because a much larger clone lies one nucleotide away. The chain links TRBV5-5 to TRBJ2-3, with a tentative D call TRBD1 (6 bases). In germline, CDR1 is SGHKS, CDR2 YYEKEE (reference sequence). Trimming took off 4 bases at V and 2 bases at J, with 11 bases between the two ends. The CDR3 covers 14 residues. The CDR3 sequence is CASSEGQPTDTQYF. CDR3 DNA sequence: TGTGCCAGCAGCGAAGGACAGCCCACAGATACGCAGTATTTT. Complete variable domain (other parts from reference TRBV5-5 and TRBJ2-3): DAGVTQSPTHLIKTRGQQVTLRCSPISGHKSVSWYQQVLGQGPQFIFQYYEKEERGRGNFPDRFSARQFPNYSSELNVNALLLGDSALYLCASSEGQPTDTQYFGPGTRLTVL.

The chain employs TRBV11-3 and TRBJ2-5; D is unresolved. This CDR3 region has 13 residues. The V and J ends lost 6 bases and 5 bases respectively, with 13 bases between them. Germline CDR1 is SGHNT and CDR2 is YENEEA. In DNA, the CDR3 is TGTGCCAGCAGATCCCGGGTAGAGGAGACCCAGTACTTC. Translation: CASRSRVEETQYF.

This clonotype was counted at least ten times. The chain carries TRBV3-1 and TRBJ2-7, with TRBD1 as a possible D gene (6 bases). V dropped 5 bases and J dropped 0 bases, with 11 bases sitting between them. Germline assignment: CDR1 LGHDT and CDR2 YNNKEL (reference sequence). The CDR3 totals 14 residues. In DNA form, the CDR3 reads TGTGCCAGCAGCTTAACAGGGAGCTCCTACGAGCAGTACTTC. Translating gives CASSLTGSSYEQYF.

This clonotype was seen many times. V gene TRBV12-3 or TRBV12-4 combines with J gene TRBJ1-2; D is uncertain. Trimming left V 2 bases short and J 4 bases short, with 8 bases between. The CDR3 spans 13 residues. The CDR3 nucleotides read TGTGCCAGCAGTTTACGGCGGACCTATGGCTACACCTTC. Encoded protein: CASSLRRTYGYTF.

As to this clonotype: A much more abundant neighbour one base away suggests this may be a read error. V usage is TRBV6-1 and J usage is TRBJ2-1, with 11 bases aligning to TRBD1. Germline CDR1 MNHNS, CDR2 SASEGT. The CDR3 consists of 13 residues. CDR3 amino acids: CASTRTGGWERFF. The CDR3 DNA reads TGTGCCAGCACCCGGACAGGGGGCTGGGAGCGGTTCTTC.

The chain joins TRBV2 to TRBJ2-2, with D perhaps matching TRBD2 (5 bases). The germline V gene encodes CDR1 SNHLY and CDR2 FYNNEI. The CDR3 totals 13 residues. With 8 bases removed from V and 8 bases from J, the gap between germline ends came to 15 bases. In nucleotides, the CDR3 is TGTGCCAGCTGTCAGGCCGGGGTTGGGGAGCTGTTTTTT. Translated: CASCQAGVGELFF.

This clonotype has ten or more counts. The chain employs TRBV9 and TRBJ2-3; no firm D call. The CDR3 sequence is 13 residues long. Germline V gene sequence: CDR1 SGDLS, CDR2 YYNGEE. The V end was cut by 0 bases, the J end by 4 bases, with 6 bases between. CDR3 loop: CASSVGLADTQYF. The CDR3 coding sequence is TGTGCCAGCAGCGTAGGTCTCGCAGATACGCAGTATTTT.

This clonotype was detected many times. CDR3 sequence (DNA): TGCAGTGCTAGAGTGACTAGCGGACTCACAGATACGCAGTATTTT. Translation gives CSARVTSGLTDTQYF. The chain couples TRBV20-1 to TRBJ2-3; 9 bases are shared with TRBD2. With V trimmed by 1 base and J by 2 bases, 4 bases remained unmatched. From germline, CDR1 is DFQATT and CDR2 SNEGSKA (reference sequence). The CDR3 length is 15 residues.